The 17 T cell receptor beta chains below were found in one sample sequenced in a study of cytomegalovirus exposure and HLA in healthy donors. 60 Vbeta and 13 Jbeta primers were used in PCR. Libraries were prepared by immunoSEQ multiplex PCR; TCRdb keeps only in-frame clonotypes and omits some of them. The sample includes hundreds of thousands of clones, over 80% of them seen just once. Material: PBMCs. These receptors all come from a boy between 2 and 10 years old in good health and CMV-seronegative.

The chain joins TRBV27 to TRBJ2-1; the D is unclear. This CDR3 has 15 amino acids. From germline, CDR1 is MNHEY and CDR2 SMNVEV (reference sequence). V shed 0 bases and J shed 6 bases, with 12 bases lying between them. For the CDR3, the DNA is TGTGCCAGCAGTTTATCAGCTCACCCCTCCAATGAGCAGTTCTTC. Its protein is CASSLSAHPSNEQFF.

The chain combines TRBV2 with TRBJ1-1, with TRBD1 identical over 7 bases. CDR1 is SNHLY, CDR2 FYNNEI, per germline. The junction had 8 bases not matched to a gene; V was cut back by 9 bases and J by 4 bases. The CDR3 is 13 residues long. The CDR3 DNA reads TGTGCCAGTCGGAAGGAGGGGGCCACTGAAGCTTTCTTT. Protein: CASRKEGATEAFF.

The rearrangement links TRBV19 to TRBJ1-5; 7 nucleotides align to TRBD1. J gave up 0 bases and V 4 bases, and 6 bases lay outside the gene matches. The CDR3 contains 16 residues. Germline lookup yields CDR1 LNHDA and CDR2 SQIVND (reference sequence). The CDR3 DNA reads TGTGCCAGTAGTACCTCGACAGGGCGTAGCAATCAGCCCCAGCATTTT. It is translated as CASSTSTGRSNQPQHF. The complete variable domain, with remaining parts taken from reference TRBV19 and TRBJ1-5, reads DGGITQSPKYLFRKEGQNVTLSCEQNLNHDAMYWYRQDPGQGLRLIYYSQIVNDFQKGDIAEGYSVSREKKESFPLTVTSAQKNPTAFYLCASSTSTGRSNQPQHFGDGTRLSIL.

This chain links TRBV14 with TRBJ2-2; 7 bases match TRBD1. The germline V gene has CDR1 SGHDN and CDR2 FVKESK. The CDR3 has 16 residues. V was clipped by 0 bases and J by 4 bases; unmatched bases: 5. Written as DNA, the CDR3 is TGTGCCAGCAGCCAAGAAGGCGACAGGGCCACCGGGGAGCTGTTTTTT. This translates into CASSQEGDRATGELFF. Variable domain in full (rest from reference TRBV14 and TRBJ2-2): EAGVTQFPSHSVIEKGQTVTLRCDPISGHDNLYWYRRVMGKEIKFLLHFVKESKQDESGMPNNRFLAERTGGTYSTLKVQPAELEDSGVYFCASSQEGDRATGELFFGEGSRLTVL.

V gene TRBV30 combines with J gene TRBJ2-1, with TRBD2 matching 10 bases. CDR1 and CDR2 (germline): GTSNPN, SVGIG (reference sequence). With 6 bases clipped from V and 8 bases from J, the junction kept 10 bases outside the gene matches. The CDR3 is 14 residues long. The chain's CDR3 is CACLPSGGQDEQFF. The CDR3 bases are TGTGCCTGCCTTCCTAGCGGGGGTCAGGATGAGCAGTTCTTC.

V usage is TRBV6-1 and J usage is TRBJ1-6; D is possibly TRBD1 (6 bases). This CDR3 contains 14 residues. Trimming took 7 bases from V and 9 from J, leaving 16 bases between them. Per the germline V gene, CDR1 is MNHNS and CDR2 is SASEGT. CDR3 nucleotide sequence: TGTGCCAGCAACAAGGGGGGGCCAAGTTCACCCCTCCACTTT. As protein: CASNKGGPSSPLHF.

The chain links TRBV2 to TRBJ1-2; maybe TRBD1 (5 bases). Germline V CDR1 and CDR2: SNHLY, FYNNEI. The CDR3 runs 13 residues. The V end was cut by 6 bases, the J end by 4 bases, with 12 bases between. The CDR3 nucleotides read TGTGCCAGCAGACACGACAGCTTCTATGGCTACACCTTC. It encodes CASRHDSFYGYTF.

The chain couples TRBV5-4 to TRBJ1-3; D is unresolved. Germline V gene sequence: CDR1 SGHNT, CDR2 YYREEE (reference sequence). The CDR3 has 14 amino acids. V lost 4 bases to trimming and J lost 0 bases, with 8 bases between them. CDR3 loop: CASSEEDSGNTIYF. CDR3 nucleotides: TGTGCCAGCAGCGAGGAAGACTCTGGAAACACCATATATTTT.

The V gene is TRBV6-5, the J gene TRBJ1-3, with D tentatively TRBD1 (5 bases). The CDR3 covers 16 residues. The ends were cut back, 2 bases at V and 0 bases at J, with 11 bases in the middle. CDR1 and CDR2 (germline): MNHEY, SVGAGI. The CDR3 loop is CASSYGAVPSGNTIYF. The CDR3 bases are TGTGCCAGCAGTTACGGGGCAGTACCCTCTGGAAACACCATATATTTT.

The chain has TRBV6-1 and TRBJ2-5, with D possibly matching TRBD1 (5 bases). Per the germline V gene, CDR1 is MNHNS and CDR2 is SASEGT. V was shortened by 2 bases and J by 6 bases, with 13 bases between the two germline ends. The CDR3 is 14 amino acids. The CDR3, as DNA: TGTGCCAGCAGTGAACCATGGACACAGCAGACCCAGTACTTC. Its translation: CASSEPWTQQTQYF.

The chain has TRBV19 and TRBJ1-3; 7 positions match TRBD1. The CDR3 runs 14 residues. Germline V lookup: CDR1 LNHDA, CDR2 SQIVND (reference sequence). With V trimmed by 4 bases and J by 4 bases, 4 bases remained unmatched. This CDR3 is CASSTQTGGNTIYF. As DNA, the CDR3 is TGTGCCAGTAGTACCCAGACAGGGGGAAACACCATATATTTT.

The CDR3 loop is CASSPGTSGVYEQYF. The CDR3 nucleotides are TGTGCCAGCAGCCCAGGGACTAGCGGGGTCTACGAGCAGTACTTC. The chain uses TRBV6-1 and TRBJ2-7, with 13 positions matching TRBD2. There are 15 residues in the CDR3. Trimming removed 6 bases from V and 3 bases from J; junction bases left unmatched: 5. Germline V lookup: CDR1 MNHNS, CDR2 SASEGT.

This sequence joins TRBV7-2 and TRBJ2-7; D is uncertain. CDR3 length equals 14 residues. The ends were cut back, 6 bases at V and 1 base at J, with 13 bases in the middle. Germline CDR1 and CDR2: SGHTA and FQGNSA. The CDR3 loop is CASRFVGRSYEQYF. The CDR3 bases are TGTGCCAGCAGATTTGTGGGCAGATCCTACGAGCAGTACTTC. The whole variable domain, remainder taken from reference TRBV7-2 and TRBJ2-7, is GAGVSQSPSNKVTEKGKDVELRCDPISGHTALYWYRQSLGQGLEFLIYFQGNSAPDKSGLPSDRFSAERTGGSVSTLTIQRTQQEDSAVYLCASRFVGRSYEQYFGPGTRLTVT.

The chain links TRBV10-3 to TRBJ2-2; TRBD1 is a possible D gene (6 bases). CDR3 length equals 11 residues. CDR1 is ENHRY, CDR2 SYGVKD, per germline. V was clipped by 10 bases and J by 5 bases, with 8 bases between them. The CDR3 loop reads CATRGTGELFF. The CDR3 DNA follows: TGTGCCACAAGGGGGACCGGGGAGCTGTTTTTT.

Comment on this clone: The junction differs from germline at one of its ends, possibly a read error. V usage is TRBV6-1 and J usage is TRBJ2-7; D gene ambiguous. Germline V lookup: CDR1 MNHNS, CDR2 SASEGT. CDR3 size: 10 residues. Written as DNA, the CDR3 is TGTGCCAGCAGTGAATACATTTTTCGCTTC. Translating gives CASSEYIFRF.

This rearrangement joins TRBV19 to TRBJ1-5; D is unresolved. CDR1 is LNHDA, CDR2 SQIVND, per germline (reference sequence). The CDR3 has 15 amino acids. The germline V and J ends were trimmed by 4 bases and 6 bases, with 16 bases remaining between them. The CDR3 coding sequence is TGTGCCAGTAGTAAGTTCGGAGGGTTCAGTCAGCCCCAGCATTTT. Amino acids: CASSKFGGFSQPQHF.

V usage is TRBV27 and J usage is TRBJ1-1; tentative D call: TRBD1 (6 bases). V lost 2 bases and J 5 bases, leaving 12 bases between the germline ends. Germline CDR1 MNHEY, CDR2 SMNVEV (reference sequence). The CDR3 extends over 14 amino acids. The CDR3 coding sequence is TGTGCCAGCAGTTTAACCAGGGGAGCAACTGAAGCTTTCTTT. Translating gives CASSLTRGATEAFF.